This entry describes one T cell receptor (beta chain). Its antigen is still unknown. This CDR3 contains 13 residues. Germline V gives CDR1 MNHEY, CDR2 SMNVEV (reference sequence). Between the trimmed V and J ends, which lost 8 bases and 3 bases, there was a span of 14 bases. This specimen comes from a study of shared clonotypes between healthy human individuals. Study results and caveats: Represented diversity, genetic and exposure-history alike, was limited by few donors.

CD45RA-negative memory and CD45RA+ naive subsets were split from the CD4+ cells. The assay was run at deep level. Assay: immunoSEQ multiplex PCR; the TCRdb copy retains only in-frame clones and omits some. The table includes about 2.4 million clones, approximately 93% detected once. The J gene is TRBJ2-7, the V gene TRBV27, with D perhaps matching TRBD1 (5 bases). The TCR sequence derives from a man younger than 30 in good health. Some clones in this sample may be carry-over from other donors' samples. Specimen: naive CD4+ T cells from PBMCs. Subset indicated: CD45RA+ positively selected. The CDR3 nucleotides read TGTGCCAGCTCCCCCGCAGGGAACTACGAGCAGTACTTC. Translated: CASSPAGNYEQYF.